The clone carrying this T cell receptor (beta chain) was counted at least ten times. Its specificity is not known. This sample is part of a study of shared clonotypes between healthy human individuals. Whole-study findings and limits: Among the subsets, naive ones generally showed larger estimated richness than memory ones.

Sequenced by immunoSEQ multiplex PCR; TCRdb stores in-frame clones only, minus some. The table lists hundreds of thousands of clones, around 67% of them singletons. Deletions cut 1 base from V and 0 bases from J, with 7 bases between. Germline CDR1 reads SGHRS; CDR2 reads YFSETQ. This CDR3 is 14 amino acids long. The V and J genes are TRBV5-1 and TRBJ1-1; possible D gene TRBD1, 5 bases. The TCR comes from a man aged 30 to 39 in good health. The specimen was memory CD4+ T cells sorted from blood. Specified subset: CD45RA-negative fraction. CDR3 in DNA: TGCGCCAGCAGCTTGTCAGGGATGAACACTGAAGCTTTCTTT. Translating it yields CASSLSGMNTEAFF.